Following are 6 T cell receptor beta chains from one sample sequenced in a study of blood T cell repertoires in COVID-19. Generated by immunoSEQ multiplex PCR, the TCRdb table keeps only in-frame clones and is missing some. The table includes some 42,000 clones, about 89% detected once. Sequencing was done on a sample of peripheral blood. The receptors stem from a human donor in a cohort sampled during active COVID-19.

The chain joins TRBV6-5 to TRBJ1-2; tentatively, D is TRBD1 (6 bases). The germline gives CDR1 MNHEY, CDR2 SVGAGI. The CDR3 spans 15 residues. V dropped 10 bases and J dropped 1 base, with 19 bases sitting between them. The CDR3 DNA follows: TGTGCCACCGTGGTCCGGACAGAGAGTAACTATGGCTACACCTTC. Protein sequence: CATVVRTESNYGYTF.

The rearrangement links TRBV6-6 to TRBJ1-2; 7 nucleotides agree with TRBD1. V dropped 5 bases and J dropped 8; count of bases not matched to a gene: 14. Germline values: CDR1 MNHNY, CDR2 SVGAGI (reference sequence). The CDR3 is 15 amino acids. In nucleotides, the CDR3 is TGTGCCAGCAGTCTACAGGGGCCCCCGAATGAGGGCTACACCTTC. Translation gives CASSLQGPPNEGYTF.

In its sample, this clone was seen once. The rearrangement joins TRBV18 to TRBJ1-1; 9 positions match TRBD1. The CDR3 has 15 amino acids. With 6 bases clipped from V and 7 bases from J, the junction kept 12 bases outside the gene matches. The V gene's germline CDR1 is KGHSH and CDR2 LQKENI. The CDR3 DNA reads TGTGCCAGCTCGCGCTGGGACAGGGAGAGTAGTGAAGCTTTCTTT. Its translation: CASSRWDRESSEAFF.

This clone came up once. The rearrangement links TRBV2 to TRBJ2-7; TRBD2 aligns across 9 bases. Germline-derived CDR1 and CDR2 are SNHLY and FYNNEI. V shed 5 bases, J shed 6 bases, and the junction held 20 bases outside the gene matches. CDR3 length: 18 residues. CDR3 protein: CASSHVTYVPLAGSEQYF. Written as DNA, the CDR3 is TGTGCCAGCAGTCACGTAACTTACGTTCCCCTAGCGGGGAGCGAGCAGTACTTC.

This clone was seen a handful of times. This chain uses TRBV3-1 (or the pseudogene TRBV3-2) with TRBJ1-4; D may be TRBD1 (6 bases). There are 12 residues in the CDR3. Between the trimmed V and J ends, which lost 2 bases and 12 bases, there was a span of 10 bases. Germline V gives CDR1 LGHDT, CDR2 YNNKEL (reference sequence). CDR3 protein: CASSQTGRELFF. Here the CDR3 DNA reads TGTGCCAGCAGCCAAACAGGGCGCGAACTGTTTTTT.

The rearrangement links TRBV4-3 to TRBJ2-7; 7 bases line up with TRBD2. V dropped 4 bases and J dropped 3; count of bases not matched to a gene: 6. The length of the CDR3 is 14 residues. Germline loops: CDR1 LGHNA, CDR2 YSLEER. Written as DNA, the CDR3 is TGCGCCAGCAGCCGAGAAAGGGAGGGCTACGAGCAGTACTTC. Protein: CASSREREGYEQYF.